This entry is about one T cell receptor beta chain. These data originate in a study of blood T cell repertoires in COVID-19. Sequencing used immunoSEQ multiplex PCR; TCRdb keeps in-frame clones, though not all of them. The sample has roughly 200,000 clones, roughly 85% seen once. The CDR3 is 16 residues long. Between the trimmed V and J ends, which lost 0 bases and 4 bases, there was a span of 14 bases. In germline, CDR1 is SGDLS, CDR2 YYNGEE. Input material: PBMCs or T cells enriched from blood (not recorded which). The chain uses TRBV9 and TRBJ2-1; D may be TRBD1 (5 bases). The TCR originated in a woman in her fifties or sixties who had been exposed to COVID-19. CDR3 DNA: TGTGCCAGCAGCGTAGAGGGGCGTAGTCCTTACAATGAGCAGTTCTTC. Residues: CASSVEGRSPYNEQFF. The full variable domain, its missing parts supplied by reference TRBV9 and TRBJ2-1, is DSGVTQTPKHLITATGQRVTLRCSPRSGDLSVYWYQQSLDQGLQFLIQYYNGEERAKGNILERFSAQQFPDLHSELNLSSLELGDSALYFCASSVEGRSPYNEQFFGPGTRLTVL.